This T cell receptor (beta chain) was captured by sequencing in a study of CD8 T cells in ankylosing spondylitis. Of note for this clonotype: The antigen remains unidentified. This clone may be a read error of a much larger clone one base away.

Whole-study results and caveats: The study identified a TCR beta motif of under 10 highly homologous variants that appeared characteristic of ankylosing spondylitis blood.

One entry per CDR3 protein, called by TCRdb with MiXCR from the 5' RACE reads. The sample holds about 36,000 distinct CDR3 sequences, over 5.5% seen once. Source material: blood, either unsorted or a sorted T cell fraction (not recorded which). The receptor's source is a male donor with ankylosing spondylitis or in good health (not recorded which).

CDR3 loop: CASCQGLAAWETQYF. CDR3 DNA: TGTGCCAGCTGCCAAGGACTAGCGGCCTGGGAGACCCAGTACTTC. The V call is TRBV3-1, the J call TRBJ2-5, with 10 bases matching TRBD2. Germline V gene data show CDR1 as LGHDT and CDR2 as YNNKEL (reference sequence). The CDR3 contains 15 residues.